This TCR beta chain was identified in a study of T cells in Graves' hyperthyroidism and ophthalmopathy. Study-wide results and limits: The blood repertoire included most of the expanded thyroid clonotypes above 0.001.

Trimming stripped 6 bases from V and 5 bases from J, with 10 bases between. Germline CDR1 is DFQATT and CDR2 is SNEGSKA (reference sequence). This CDR3 contains 12 residues. Using RNA transcripts as the source, TCR beta CDR3 regions were amplified. The primer set for the first-round RT-PCR of the TCR CDR3 was HTBI. TCRdb fed the multiplex PCR reads into MiXCR, producing one record per CDR3 protein. The sample has 750,000 to 900,000 distinct CDR3 sequences; 35% to 45% are singletons. This clonotype was seen at least ten times. The antigen remains unidentified. Sequencing input: blood. The sequence derives from a man between 18 and 35 years old with Graves' hyperthyroidism. V usage is TRBV20-1 and J usage is TRBJ2-2; D gene unclear. Here the CDR3 reads CSAGLPTGELFF. The CDR3 nucleotides are TGCAGTGCCGGCTTACCGACCGGGGAGCTGTTTTTT.